Listed below are T cell receptor beta chains from one sample, sequenced in a study of blood T cells in healthy people across ages. TCRdb passed the 5' RACE reads through MiXCR, listing each CDR3 protein once. The sample lists 600,000 to 850,000 distinct CDR3 sequences, 40% to 45% occurring once. Source material: blood. The receptors were sampled from a woman aged 55-69 years in good health. CDR3s leave out the opening cysteine and the closing phenylalanine or tryptophan. Only some rows state a clone size, as once, few, many or a class for expanded clones.

V gene	J gene	clone size	CDR3 protein
TRBV7-6	TRBJ2-7	few	ASSPLGSSAYYEQY
TRBV5-7	TRBJ2-4	NA	ASSRTGRKAKNIQY
TRBV15	TRBJ2-3	NA	ATSAIPGQGTDTQY
TRBV20-1	TRBJ1-1	NA	SASGSVQRMNTEAF
TRBV29-1	TRBJ1-1	NA	SVAQGGTEAF
TRBV5-6	TRBJ2-1	NA	ASSFSGRAFNEQF
TRBV20-1	TRBJ2-1	few	SAVGTSGNNEQF
TRBV7-9	TRBJ1-4	NA	ASSFSGQKREKLF
TRBV20-1	TRBJ2-1	few	SATRGVSYNEQF
TRBV29-1	TRBJ2-5	many	SGGQGMETQY
TRBV28	TRBJ1-6	NA	ASSLTVSDNSPLH
TRBV20-1	TRBJ2-1	NA	SARTGREEMF
TRBV6-5	TRBJ2-3	few	ASRAGTGGDTQY
TRBV4-2	TRBJ1-2	few	ASSRGDRDYGYT
TRBV5-1	TRBJ2-7	NA	ASSLAPGYEQY
TRBV25-1	TRBJ2-7	NA	ASSLPGRVYEQY
TRBV10-3	TRBJ1-1	few	AISDQDRNTEAF
TRBV10-3	TRBJ2-7	NA	AISEYRVGQGYEQY
TRBV18	TRBJ2-5	many	ASSPGSGGKETQY
TRBV12-3/TRBV12-4	TRBJ1-5	NA	ASSLVAVQSNQPQH
TRBV6-1	TRBJ2-3	NA	ASSRDRGLDTQY
TRBV6-1	TRBJ2-5	few	ASTTRDYLSQQY